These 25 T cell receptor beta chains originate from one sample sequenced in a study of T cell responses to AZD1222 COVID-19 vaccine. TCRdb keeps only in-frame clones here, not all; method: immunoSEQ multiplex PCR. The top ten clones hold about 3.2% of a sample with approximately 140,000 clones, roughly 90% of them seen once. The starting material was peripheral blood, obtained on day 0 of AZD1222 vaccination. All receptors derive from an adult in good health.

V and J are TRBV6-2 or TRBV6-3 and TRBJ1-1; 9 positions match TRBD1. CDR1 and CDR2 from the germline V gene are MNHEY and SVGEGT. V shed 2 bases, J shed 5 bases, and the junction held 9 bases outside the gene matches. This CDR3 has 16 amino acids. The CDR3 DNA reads TGTGCCAGCAGTTACCTTAACAGGGGGCGGACTACTGAAGCTTTCTTT. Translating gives CASSYLNRGRTTEAFF.

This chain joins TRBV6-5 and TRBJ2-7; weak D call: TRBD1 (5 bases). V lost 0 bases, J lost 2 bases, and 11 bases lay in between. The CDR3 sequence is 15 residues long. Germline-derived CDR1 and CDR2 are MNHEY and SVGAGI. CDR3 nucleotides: TGTGCCAGCAGTTACTCGGGGCCGAACGCCTACGAGCAGTACTTC. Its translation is CASSYSGPNAYEQYF.

The CDR3 here is CASSPQGSSYNEQFF. In nucleotides, the CDR3 is TGTGCCAGCAGCCCACAGGGAAGCTCCTACAATGAGCAGTTCTTC. This chain connects TRBV7-3 to TRBJ2-1; D perhaps matches TRBD1 (6 bases). The CDR3 is 15 residues long. CDR1 and CDR2 from the germline V gene are SGHTA and FQGTGA. V dropped 5 bases and J dropped 0 bases, with 11 bases sitting between them.

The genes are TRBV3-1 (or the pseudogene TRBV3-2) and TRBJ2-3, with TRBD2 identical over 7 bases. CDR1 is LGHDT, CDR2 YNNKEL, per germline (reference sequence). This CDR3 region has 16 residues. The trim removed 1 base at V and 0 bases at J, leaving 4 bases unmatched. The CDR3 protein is CASSQGGRASTDTQYF. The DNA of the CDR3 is TGTGCCAGCAGCCAAGGTGGGAGGGCTAGCACAGATACGCAGTATTTT.

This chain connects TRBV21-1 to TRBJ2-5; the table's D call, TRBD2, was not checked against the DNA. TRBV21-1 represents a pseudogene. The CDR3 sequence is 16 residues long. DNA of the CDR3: TGTGCCAGCAGCAAAGACCCGGGAAAACTACAAGAGACCCAGTACTTC. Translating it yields CASSKDPGKLQETQYF.

CDR3 amino acids: CASSRGDGNQPQHF. CDR3 bases: TGTGCCAGTAGTAGGGGGGATGGGAATCAGCCCCAGCATTTT. V usage is TRBV19 and J usage is TRBJ1-5, with D tentatively TRBD1 (5 bases). From germline, CDR1 is LNHDA and CDR2 SQIVND (reference sequence). The CDR3 contains 14 residues. V lost 4 bases and J 4 bases, leaving 11 bases between the germline ends.

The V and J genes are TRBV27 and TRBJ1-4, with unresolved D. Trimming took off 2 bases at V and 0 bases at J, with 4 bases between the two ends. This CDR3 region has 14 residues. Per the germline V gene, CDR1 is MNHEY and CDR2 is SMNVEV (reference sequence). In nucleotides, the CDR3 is TGTGCCAGCAGTTTACTCGCAACTAATGAAAAACTGTTTTTT. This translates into CASSLLATNEKLFF.

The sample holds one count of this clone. The DNA of the CDR3 is TGTGCCAGTAGTCTACGGACAGATGGCTACACCTTC. Protein product: CASSLRTDGYTF. The rearrangement uses TRBV19 and TRBJ1-2, with D maybe TRBD1 (6 bases). This CDR3 is built from 12 residues. Trimming took 5 bases from V and 6 from J, leaving 10 bases between them. Germline assignment: CDR1 LNHDA and CDR2 SQIVND (reference sequence).

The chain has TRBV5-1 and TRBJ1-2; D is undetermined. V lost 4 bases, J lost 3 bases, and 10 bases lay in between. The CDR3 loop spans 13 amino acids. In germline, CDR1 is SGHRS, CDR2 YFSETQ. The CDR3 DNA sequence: TGCGCCAGCAGCGCCGGGGAAGACTATGGCTACACCTTC. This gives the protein CASSAGEDYGYTF.

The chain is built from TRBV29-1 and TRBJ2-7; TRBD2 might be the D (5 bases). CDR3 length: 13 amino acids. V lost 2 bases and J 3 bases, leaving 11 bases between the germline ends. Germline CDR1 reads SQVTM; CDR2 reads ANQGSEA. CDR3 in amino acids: CSVESAGDYEQYF. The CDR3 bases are TGCAGCGTTGAATCGGCGGGCGACTACGAGCAGTACTTC.

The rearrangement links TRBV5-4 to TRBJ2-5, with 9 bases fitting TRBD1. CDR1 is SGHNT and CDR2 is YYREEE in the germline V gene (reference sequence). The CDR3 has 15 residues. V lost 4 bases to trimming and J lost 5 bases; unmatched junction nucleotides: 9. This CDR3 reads CASSLRQGGVETQYF. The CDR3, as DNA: TGTGCCAGCAGCCTTAGACAGGGGGGGGTTGAGACCCAGTACTTC.

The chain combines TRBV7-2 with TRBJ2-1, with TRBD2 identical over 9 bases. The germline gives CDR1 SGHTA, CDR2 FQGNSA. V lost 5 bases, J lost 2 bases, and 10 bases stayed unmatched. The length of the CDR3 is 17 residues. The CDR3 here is CASSQFSSGATYNEQFF. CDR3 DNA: TGTGCCAGCAGCCAATTTTCTAGCGGGGCAACCTACAATGAGCAGTTCTTC.

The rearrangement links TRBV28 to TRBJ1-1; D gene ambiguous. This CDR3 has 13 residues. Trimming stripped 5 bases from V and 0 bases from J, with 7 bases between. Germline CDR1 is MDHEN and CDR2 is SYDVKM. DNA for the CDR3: TGTGCCAGCAGTGCGGGTTTGAACACTGAAGCTTTCTTT. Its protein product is CASSAGLNTEAFF.

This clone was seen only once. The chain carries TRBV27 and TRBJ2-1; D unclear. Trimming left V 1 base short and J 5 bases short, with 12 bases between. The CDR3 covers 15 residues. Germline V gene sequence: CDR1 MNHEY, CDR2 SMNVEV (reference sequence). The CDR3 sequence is CASSLFEAVDNEQFF. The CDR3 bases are TGTGCCAGCAGTTTATTCGAGGCAGTAGACAATGAGCAGTTCTTC.

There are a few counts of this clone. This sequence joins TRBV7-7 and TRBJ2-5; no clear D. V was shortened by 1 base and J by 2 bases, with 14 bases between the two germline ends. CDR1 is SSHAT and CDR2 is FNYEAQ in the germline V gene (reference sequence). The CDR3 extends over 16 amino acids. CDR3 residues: CASSLGLLGTQETQYF. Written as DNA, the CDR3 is TGTGCCAGCAGCTTAGGGCTTTTGGGCACTCAAGAGACCCAGTACTTC. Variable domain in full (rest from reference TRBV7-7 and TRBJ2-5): GAGVSQSPRYKVTKRGQDVTLRCDPISSHATLYWYQQALGQGPEFLTYFNYEAQPDKSGLPSDRFSAERPEGSISTLTIQRTEQRDSAMYRCASSLGLLGTQETQYFGPGTRLLVL.

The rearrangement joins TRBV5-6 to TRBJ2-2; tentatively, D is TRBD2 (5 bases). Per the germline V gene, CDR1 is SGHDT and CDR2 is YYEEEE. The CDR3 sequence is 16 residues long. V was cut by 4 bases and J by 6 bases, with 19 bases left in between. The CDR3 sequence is CASSLGLDEAPGELFF. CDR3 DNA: TGTGCCAGCAGCCTCGGACTTGACGAAGCACCCGGGGAGCTGTTTTTT.

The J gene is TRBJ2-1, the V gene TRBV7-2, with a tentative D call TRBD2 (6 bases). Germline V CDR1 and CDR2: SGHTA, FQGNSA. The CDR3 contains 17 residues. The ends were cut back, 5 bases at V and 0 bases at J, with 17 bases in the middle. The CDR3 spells CASSPSVSGPSYNEQFF. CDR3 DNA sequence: TGTGCCAGCAGCCCGTCTGTGAGCGGGCCCTCCTACAATGAGCAGTTCTTC. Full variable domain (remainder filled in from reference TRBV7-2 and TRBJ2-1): GAGVSQSPSNKVTEKGKDVELRCDPISGHTALYWYRQSLGQGLEFLIYFQGNSAPDKSGLPSDRFSAERTGGSVSTLTIQRTQQEDSAVYLCASSPSVSGPSYNEQFFGPGTRLTVL.

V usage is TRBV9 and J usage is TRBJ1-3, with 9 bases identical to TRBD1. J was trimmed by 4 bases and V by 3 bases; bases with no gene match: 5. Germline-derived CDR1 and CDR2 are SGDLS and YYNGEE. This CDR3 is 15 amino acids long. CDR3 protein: CASSEAGTGGNTIYF. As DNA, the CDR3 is TGTGCCAGCAGCGAGGCCGGGACAGGGGGAAACACCATATATTTT.

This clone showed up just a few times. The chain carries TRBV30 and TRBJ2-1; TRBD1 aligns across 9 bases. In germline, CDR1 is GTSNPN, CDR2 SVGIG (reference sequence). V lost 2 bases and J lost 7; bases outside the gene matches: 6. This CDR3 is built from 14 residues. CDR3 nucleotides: TGTGCCTGGAGTTGGGGGGACAGGGTAAATGAGCAGTTCTTC. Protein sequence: CAWSWGDRVNEQFF.

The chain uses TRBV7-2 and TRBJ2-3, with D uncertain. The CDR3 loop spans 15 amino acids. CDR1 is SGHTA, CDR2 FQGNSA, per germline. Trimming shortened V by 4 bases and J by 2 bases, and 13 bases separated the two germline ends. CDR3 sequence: CASSSPYSYTDTQYF. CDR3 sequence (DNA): TGTGCCAGCAGCTCCCCATATTCGTACACAGATACGCAGTATTTT.

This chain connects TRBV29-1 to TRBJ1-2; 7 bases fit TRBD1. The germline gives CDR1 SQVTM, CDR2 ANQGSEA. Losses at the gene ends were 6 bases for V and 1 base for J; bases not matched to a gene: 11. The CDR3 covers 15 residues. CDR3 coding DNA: TGCAGCGTCTCCGACCCGAACAGGGGTAACTATGGCTACACCTTC. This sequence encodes CSVSDPNRGNYGYTF. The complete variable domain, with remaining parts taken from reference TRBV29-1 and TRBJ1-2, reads SAVISQKPSRDICQRGTSLTIQCQVDSQVTMMFWYRQQPGQSLTLIATANQGSEATYESGFVIDKFPISRPNLTFSTLTVSNMSPEDSSIYLCSVSDPNRGNYGYTFGSGTRLTVV.

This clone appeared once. Here the CDR3 reads CACSLRETQYF. The CDR3 DNA reads as TGTGCCTGCTCCCTAAGAGAGACCCAGTACTTC. The J gene is TRBJ2-5, the V gene TRBV30; no definite D call. The germline CDR1 and CDR2 sequences are GTSNPN and SVGIG (reference sequence). Trimming removed 6 bases from V and 4 bases from J, with 9 bases in between. This CDR3 is built from 11 residues.

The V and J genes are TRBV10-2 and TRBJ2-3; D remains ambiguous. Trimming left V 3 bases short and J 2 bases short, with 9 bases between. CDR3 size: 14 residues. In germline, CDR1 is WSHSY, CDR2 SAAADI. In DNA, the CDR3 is TGCGCCAGCAGTGAAAGGGCGACCACAGATACGCAGTATTTT. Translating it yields CASSERATTDTQYF.

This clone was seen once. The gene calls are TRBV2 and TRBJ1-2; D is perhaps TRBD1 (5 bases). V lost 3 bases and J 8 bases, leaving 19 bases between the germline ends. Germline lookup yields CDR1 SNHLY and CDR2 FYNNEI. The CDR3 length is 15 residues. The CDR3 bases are TGTGCCAGCAGTGATTTAGGGGAGGGGCGGCGGGGCTACACCTTC. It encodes CASSDLGEGRRGYTF.

The CDR3 reads CASSLDSFRDRGYYEQYF. The DNA of the CDR3 is TGTGCCAGCAGCTTAGATTCGTTCCGGGACAGGGGGTACTACGAGCAGTACTTC. The chain uses TRBV7-9 and TRBJ2-7; 11 bases fit TRBD1. V was clipped by 1 base and J by 3 bases; unmatched bases: 11. Germline values: CDR1 SEHNR, CDR2 FQNEAQ (reference sequence). The CDR3 spans 18 residues.